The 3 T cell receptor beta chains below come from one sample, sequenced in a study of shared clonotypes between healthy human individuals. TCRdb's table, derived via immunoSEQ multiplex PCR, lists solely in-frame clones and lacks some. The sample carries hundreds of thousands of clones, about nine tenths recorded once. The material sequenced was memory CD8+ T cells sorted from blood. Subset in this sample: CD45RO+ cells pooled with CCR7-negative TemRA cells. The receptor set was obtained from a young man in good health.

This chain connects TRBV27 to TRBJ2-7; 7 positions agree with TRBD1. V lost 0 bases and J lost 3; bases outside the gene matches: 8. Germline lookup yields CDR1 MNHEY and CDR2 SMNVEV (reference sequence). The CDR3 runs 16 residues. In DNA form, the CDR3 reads TGTGCCAGCAGTTTATCCCACCCGACAGGGCTCTACGAGCAGTACTTC. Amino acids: CASSLSHPTGLYEQYF.

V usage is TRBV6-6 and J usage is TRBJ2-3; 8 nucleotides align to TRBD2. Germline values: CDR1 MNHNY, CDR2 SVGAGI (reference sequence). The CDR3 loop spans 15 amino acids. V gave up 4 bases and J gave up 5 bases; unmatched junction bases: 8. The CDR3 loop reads CASSSRRGGEDTQYF. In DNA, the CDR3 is TGTGCCAGCAGTTCCCGACGGGGGGGCGAAGATACGCAGTATTTT.

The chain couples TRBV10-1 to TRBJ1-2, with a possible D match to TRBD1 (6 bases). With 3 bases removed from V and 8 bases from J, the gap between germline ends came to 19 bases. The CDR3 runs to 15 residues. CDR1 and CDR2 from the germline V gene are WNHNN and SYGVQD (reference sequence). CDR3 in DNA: TGCGCCAGCAGTGAAAAAACAGGGAGTTCCGAGGGCTACACCTTC. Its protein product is CASSEKTGSSEGYTF.